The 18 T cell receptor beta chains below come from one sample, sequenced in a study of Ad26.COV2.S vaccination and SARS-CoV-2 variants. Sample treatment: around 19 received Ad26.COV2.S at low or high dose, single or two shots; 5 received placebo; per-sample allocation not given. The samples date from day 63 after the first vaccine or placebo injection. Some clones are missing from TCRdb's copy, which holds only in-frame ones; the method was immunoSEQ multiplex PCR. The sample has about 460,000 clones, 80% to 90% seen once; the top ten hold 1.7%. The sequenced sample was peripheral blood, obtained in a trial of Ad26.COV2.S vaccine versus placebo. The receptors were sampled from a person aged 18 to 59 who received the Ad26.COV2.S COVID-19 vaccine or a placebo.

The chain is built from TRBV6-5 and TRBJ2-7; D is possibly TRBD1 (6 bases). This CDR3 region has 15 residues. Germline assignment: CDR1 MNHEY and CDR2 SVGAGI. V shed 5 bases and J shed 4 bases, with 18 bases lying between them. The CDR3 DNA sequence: TGTGCCAGCAGTCCCCTATTGGGGGCCGGATACGAGCAGTACTTC. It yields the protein CASSPLLGAGYEQYF.

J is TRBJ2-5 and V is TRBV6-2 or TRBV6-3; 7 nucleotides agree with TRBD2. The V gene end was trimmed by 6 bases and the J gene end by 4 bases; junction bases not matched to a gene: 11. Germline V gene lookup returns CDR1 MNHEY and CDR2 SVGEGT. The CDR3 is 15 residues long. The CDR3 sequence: CASSLSGTSTETQYF. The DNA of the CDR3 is TGTGCCAGCAGCCTCAGCGGGACTTCCACAGAGACCCAGTACTTC.

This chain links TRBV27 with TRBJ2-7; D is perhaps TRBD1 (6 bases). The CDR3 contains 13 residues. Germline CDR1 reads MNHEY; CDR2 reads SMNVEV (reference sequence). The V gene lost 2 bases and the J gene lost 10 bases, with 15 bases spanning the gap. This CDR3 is CASSLTRGSGQYF. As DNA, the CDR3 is TGTGCCAGCAGTTTAACCAGGGGAAGTGGACAGTACTTC.

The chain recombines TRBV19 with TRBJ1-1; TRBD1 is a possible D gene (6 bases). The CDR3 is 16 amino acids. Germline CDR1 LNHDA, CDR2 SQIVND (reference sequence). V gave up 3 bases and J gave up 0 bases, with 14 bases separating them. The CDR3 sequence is CASSILQGHMNTEAFF. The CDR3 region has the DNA TGTGCCAGTAGTATCCTACAGGGCCATATGAACACTGAAGCTTTCTTT.

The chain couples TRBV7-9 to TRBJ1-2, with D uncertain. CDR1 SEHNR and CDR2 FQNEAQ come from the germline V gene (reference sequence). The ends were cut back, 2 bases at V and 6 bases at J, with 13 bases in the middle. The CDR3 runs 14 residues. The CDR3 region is CASSLLAGEDGYTF. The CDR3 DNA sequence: TGTGCCAGCAGCTTATTGGCCGGGGAGGATGGCTACACCTTC.

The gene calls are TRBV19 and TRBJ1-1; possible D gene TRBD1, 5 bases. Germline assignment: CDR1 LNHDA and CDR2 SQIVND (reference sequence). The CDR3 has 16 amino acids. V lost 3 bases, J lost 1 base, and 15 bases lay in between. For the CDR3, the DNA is TGTGCCAGTAGTATGGTTTCAGGGTCCTGGAACACTGAAGCTTTCTTT. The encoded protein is CASSMVSGSWNTEAFF. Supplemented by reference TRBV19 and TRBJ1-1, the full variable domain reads DGGITQSPKYLFRKEGQNVTLSCEQNLNHDAMYWYRQDPGQGLRLIYYSQIVNDFQKGDIAEGYSVSREKKESFPLTVTSAQKNPTAFYLCASSMVSGSWNTEAFFGQGTRLTVV.

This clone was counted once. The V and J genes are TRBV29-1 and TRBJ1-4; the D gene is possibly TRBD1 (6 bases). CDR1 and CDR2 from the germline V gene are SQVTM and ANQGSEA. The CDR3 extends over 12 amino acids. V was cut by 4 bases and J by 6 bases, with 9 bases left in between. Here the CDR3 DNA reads TGCAGCGTTGTAGGGGGGGATGAAAAACTGTTTTTT. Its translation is CSVVGGDEKLFF.

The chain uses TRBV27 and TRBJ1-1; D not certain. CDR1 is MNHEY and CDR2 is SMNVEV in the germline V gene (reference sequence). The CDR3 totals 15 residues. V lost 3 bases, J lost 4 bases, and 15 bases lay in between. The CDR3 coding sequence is TGTGCCAGCAGTTTGTTGGGCGAATGGGGCACTGAAGCTTTCTTT. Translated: CASSLLGEWGTEAFF.

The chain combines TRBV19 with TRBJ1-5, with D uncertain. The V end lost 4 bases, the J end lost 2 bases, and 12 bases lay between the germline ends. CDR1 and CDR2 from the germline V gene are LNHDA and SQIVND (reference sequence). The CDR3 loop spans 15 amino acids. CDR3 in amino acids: CASSKSRQGNQPQHF. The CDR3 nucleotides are TGTGCCAGTAGTAAGTCACGGCAGGGCAATCAGCCCCAGCATTTT.

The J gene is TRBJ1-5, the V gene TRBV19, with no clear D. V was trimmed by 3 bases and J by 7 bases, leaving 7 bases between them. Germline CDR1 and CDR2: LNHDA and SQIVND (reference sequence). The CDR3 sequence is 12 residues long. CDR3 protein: CASSMYSQPQHF. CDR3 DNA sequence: TGTGCCAGTAGTATGTACAGCCAGCCCCAGCATTTT.

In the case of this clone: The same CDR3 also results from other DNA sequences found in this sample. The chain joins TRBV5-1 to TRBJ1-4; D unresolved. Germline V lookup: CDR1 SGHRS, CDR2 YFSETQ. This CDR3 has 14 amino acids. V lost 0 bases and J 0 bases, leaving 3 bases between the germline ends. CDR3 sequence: CASSLAATNEKLFF. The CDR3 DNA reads TGCGCCAGCAGCTTGGCCGCAACTAATGAAAAACTGTTTTTT.

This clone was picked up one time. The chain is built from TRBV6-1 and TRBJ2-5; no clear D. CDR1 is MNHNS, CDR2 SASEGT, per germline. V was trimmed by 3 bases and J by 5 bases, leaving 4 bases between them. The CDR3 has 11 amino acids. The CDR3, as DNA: TGTGCCAGCAGTGAGTTCGAGACCCAGTACTTC. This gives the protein CASSEFETQYF.

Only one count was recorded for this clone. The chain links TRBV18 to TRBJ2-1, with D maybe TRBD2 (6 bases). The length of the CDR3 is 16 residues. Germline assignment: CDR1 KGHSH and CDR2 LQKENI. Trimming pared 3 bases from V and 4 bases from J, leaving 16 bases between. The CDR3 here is CASSPELAAPYNEQFF. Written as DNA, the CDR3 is TGTGCCAGCTCACCCGAACTAGCAGCGCCTTACAATGAGCAGTTCTTC.

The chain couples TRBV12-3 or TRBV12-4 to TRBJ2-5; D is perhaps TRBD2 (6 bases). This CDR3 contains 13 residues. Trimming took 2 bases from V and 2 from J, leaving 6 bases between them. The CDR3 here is CASSLRGQETQYF. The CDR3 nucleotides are TGTGCCAGCAGTTTACGGGGGCAAGAGACCCAGTACTTC.

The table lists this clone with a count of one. The CDR3 DNA follows: TGTGCCAGCAGTTTTTTGGGCAGGGGAGGCTACACCTTC. This sequence encodes CASSFLGRGGYTF. V and J are TRBV27 and TRBJ1-2, with D perhaps TRBD1 (6 bases). With 3 bases removed from V and 8 bases from J, the gap between germline ends came to 13 bases. Germline CDR1 MNHEY, CDR2 SMNVEV (reference sequence). CDR3 size: 13 residues.

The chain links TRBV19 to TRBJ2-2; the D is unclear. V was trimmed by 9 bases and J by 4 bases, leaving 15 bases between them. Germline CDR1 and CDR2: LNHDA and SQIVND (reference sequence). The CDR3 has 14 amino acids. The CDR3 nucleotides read TGTGCCAGCCGATCTCCGGGCAGCACCGGGGAGCTGTTTTTT. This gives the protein CASRSPGSTGELFF.

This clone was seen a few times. The CDR3 DNA follows: TGTGCCAGCAGCTCGCCTCCCGGGACTAGCGACCGTGAGCAGTTCTTC. Its protein product is CASSSPPGTSDREQFF. This chain links TRBV7-9 with TRBJ2-1; 10 nucleotides match TRBD2. The V segment lost 4 bases and the J segment 9 bases; nucleotides outside the gene matches: 12. This CDR3 comprises 16 residues. Looked up from germline, CDR1 is SEHNR and CDR2 is FQNEAQ (reference sequence).

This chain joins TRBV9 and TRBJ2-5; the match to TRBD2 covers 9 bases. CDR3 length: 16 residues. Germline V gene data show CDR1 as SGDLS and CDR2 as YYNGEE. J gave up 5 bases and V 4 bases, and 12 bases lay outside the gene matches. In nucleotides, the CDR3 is TGTGCCAGCAGCTCCGAAGGAGCGGGAGGTTCCGAGACCCAGTACTTC. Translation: CASSSEGAGGSETQYF.